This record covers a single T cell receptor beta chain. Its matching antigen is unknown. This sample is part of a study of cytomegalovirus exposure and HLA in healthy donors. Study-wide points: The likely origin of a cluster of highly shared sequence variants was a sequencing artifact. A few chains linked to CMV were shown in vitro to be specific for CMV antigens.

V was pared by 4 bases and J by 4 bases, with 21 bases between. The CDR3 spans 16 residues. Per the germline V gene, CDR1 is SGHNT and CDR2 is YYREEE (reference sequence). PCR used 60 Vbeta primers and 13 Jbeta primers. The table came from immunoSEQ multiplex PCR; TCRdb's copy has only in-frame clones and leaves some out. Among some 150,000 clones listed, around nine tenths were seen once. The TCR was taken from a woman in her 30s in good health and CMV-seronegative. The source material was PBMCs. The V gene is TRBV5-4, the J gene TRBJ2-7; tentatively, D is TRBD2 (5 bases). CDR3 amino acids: CASSPPGRGIGYEQYF. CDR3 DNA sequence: TGTGCCAGCAGCCCCCCGGGGAGAGGGATTGGGTACGAGCAGTACTTC. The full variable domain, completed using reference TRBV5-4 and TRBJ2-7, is ETGVTQSPTHLIKTRGQQVTLRCSSQSGHNTVSWYQQALGQGPQFIFQYYREEENGRGNFPPRFSGLQFPNYSSELNVNALELDDSALYLCASSPPGRGIGYEQYFGPGTRLTVT.